The sequence of this TCR beta chain was determined in a study of identical twins. Overall study findings and caveats: Invariant MAIT and iNKT cells are populations that could partly confound zero-insertion analyses.

MiXCR, run by TCRdb on the 5' RACE reads, gives a single entry per CDR3 protein. The sample lists approximately 1.8 million distinct CDR3 sequences, about 32% occurring once. This clonotype was seen a single time. What it binds is unknown. From germline, CDR1 is DFQATT and CDR2 SNEGSKA (reference sequence). V shed 8 bases and J shed 13 bases, with 21 bases lying between them. The CDR3 is 12 residues long. The chain carries TRBV20-1 and TRBJ2-1, with D unresolved. The specimen was cord blood. This TCR was recovered from a newborn girl in good health. CDR3 residues: CSTFKYQETQFF. The CDR3 DNA reads TGCAGTACGTTCAAGTACCAAGAGACCCAGTTCTTC.